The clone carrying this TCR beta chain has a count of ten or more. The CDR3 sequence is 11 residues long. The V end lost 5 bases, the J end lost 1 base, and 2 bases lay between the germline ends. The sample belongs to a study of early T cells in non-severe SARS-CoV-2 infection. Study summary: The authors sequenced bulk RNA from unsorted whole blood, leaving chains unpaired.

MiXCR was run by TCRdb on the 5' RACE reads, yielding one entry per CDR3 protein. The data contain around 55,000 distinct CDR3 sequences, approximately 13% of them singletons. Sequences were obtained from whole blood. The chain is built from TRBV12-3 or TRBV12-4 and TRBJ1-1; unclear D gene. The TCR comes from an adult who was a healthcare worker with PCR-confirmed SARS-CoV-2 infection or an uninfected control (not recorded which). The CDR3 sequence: CASSQNTEAFF. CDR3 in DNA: TGTGCCAGCAGTCAGAACACTGAAGCTTTCTTT.